This T cell receptor (beta chain) derives from a study of cytomegalovirus exposure and HLA in healthy donors. This PCR relied on a set of 60 Vbeta primers and 13 Jbeta primers. The protocol was immunoSEQ multiplex PCR, while the TCRdb copy is restricted to in-frame clones and leaves out a portion. The data show about 87,000 clones, over 65% seen once. This clone was detected only a few times. The antigen is unknown. This CDR3 is 14 amino acids long. The germline gives CDR1 SGHKS, CDR2 YYEKEE (reference sequence). V was clipped by 3 bases and J by 0 bases, with 7 bases between them. Study results and limitations: Later on, an analysis found that several of the most significant clusters appeared to be linked to common viral pathogens, which included parvovirus B19. Analysis was performed later, and it showed HLA-associated TCR beta chains to be more clonally expanded than equally common others. One variant, a missense change in DCLRE1C, was linked in a later analysis to TCR beta V- and J-gene trimming.

V is TRBV5-5 and J is TRBJ1-3; D not certain. The receptor's source is a man aged 25 to 45 in good health and CMV-seropositive. The sequenced sample was PBMCs. This CDR3 reads CASSSANSGNTIYF. For the CDR3, the DNA is TGTGCCAGCAGCTCCGCGAACTCTGGAAACACCATATATTTT.